This entry is about one T cell receptor beta chain. This sample was taken from a study of CD8 T cells in Susac syndrome. Random hexamers were used to reverse transcribe an amount of roughly 0.45 to 1 ug RNA. TCRdb fed the immunoSEQ multiplex PCR reads into MiXCR, producing one record per CDR3 protein. The sample comprises about 300,000 distinct CDR3 sequences, 70% to 90% of which are singletons, and approximately 0.11% rests with the top ten. This clonotype originated in a human donor with multiple sclerosis. The sequenced sample was CD8+ T cells from PBMCs.

CDR3 DNA: TGTGCCAGCAGCTCCTCTAGCACAGATACGCAGTATTTT. Its protein product is CASSSSSTDTQYF. This sequence joins TRBV7-9 and TRBJ2-3; D is unresolved. CDR3 size: 13 residues. Germline loops: CDR1 SEHNR, CDR2 FQNEAQ (reference sequence). The ends were cut back, 4 bases at V and 0 bases at J, with 5 bases in the middle.